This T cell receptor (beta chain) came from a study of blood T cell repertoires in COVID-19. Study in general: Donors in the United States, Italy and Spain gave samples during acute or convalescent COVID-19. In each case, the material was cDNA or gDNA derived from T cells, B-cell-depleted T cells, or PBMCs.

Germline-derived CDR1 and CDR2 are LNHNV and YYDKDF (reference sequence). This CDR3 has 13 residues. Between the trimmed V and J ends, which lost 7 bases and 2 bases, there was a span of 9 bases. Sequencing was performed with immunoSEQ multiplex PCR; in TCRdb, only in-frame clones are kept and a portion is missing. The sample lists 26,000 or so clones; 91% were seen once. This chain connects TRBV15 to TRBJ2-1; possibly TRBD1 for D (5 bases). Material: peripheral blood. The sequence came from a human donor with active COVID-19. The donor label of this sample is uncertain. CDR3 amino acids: CATMPGTYNEQFF. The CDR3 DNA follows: TGTGCCACCATGCCAGGGACCTACAATGAGCAGTTCTTC.